This T cell receptor beta chain was profiled in a study of blood T cells in healthy people across ages (dated by TCRdb to between 2015 and 2017). As for the study more broadly: In model experiments, roughly one uniquely barcoded TCR beta cDNA molecule per two T cells was captured by template switching. Using the same blood draw, the study looked at two additional independent replicas of 1 million unique cDNA reads for two donors, one aged 18 to 29 and the other aged 80 or older. Age-related changes in TCR beta repertoire diversity were measured in the study by deep sequencing normalized with unique cDNA molecular identifiers. Four age groups were formed from the donors: young (average approximately 15 years), middle-aged (approximately 40), aged (more than 55) and long-lived (around 82). The study at large found these results: As age increased, observed TCR beta diversity per million T cells dropped in a roughly linear way, and a significant reduction was already evident by age 40. Since profiling was done on bulk unsorted PBMCs, naive and antigen-experienced compartments could not be conclusively compared. Compared with the aged group, more naive CD4+ T cells, fewer expanded clones and increased TCR diversity were shown by the long-lived group, suggesting age selection. Estimates of total diversity based on one million sequenced T cells were regarded as lower bounds and as underestimates. There was a strong correlation between observed TCR beta diversity and the percentage of naive T cells measured by flow cytometry. Because donor CMV infection status was unknown, age-related changes in expanded clonotypes were potentially confounded.

Systemically healthy Caucasian individuals from Russia, roughly 40 in total and aged roughly 6 to 100 years, were included as donors. Each donor gave about 11 milliliters of peripheral blood, drawn into EDTA-treated Vacutainer tubes. Ficoll-Paque density-gradient centrifugation was used to isolate PBMCs, with at least 6.5 million per sample. Trizol reagent was used to extract total RNA from PBMCs, with at least 5 micrograms per sample. The percentages of naive CD45RAhigh/CD27high T cells were determined by flow cytometry on a PBMC aliquot from every donor. The library was prepared using 5' RACE. The instrument given in TCRdb is Illumina HiSeq 2500. The second PCR ran for roughly 7 to 12 cycles and used a J-beta primer mix along with a sample-barcoded 5' primer. Each TCR beta cDNA molecule received a unique molecular identifier from a template-switch 5' adaptor carrying 12 random nucleotides. At least 2.5 million CDR3-containing paired-end reads were obtained from each sample. All of the RNA was converted into first-strand cDNA using the Mint cDNA synthesis kit, with a TRBC-specific oligonucleotide serving as the primer. After uracil-DNA glycosylase treatment, a first 18-cycle PCR used universal primers M1SS and BC2_uni_R on all cDNA. The authors' analysis ran thus. Each sample was normalized by randomly selecting 1 million high-quality reads, each carrying a distinct molecular identifier. Instead of being binned into consensus sequences, reads that shared molecular identifiers were thrown out. MiTCR, set to a Q25 quality threshold and the strictest error-elimination algorithm, was used for CDR3 identification, clonotype clustering and error correction. A nonparametric unseen species model using Euler transformation provided a lower-bound estimate of total TCR beta diversity. The public sequencing data were trimmed at Q25 with fastp and processed into clonotypes with MiXCR by TCRdb, which kept only in-frame beta chains. Identical CDR3 proteins give one entry, which carries the most common genes and DNA. TCRdb, not the original authors, processed these V and J calls. The sample has 600,000 to 1,000,000 distinct CDR3 sequences on record, around 25% of them singletons. Clones ranked in the top ten supply approximately 4% of the sample.

Notes on this clonotype: Its cognate antigen has yet to be identified. No base qualities exist here, and no much larger clone lies one base off it.

These data also featured in a second study, about T cells of mothers and their children. The second investigation adds: Donors were nine systemically healthy Caucasian individuals: three mothers and their six children. cDNA synthesis used all of the extracted RNA, with around 1.6 ug of RNA in each 15 ul reaction. In the second PCR, the M1S primer added sample barcodes and 2-4 random nucleotides. Over 8 million TCR beta CDR3 reads came from each mother, compared with 2.5 million to 3.5 million reads from each child. In both related and unrelated pairs, thymic selection shapes the output of TCR recombination in a similar way, with inherited differences having only a minor effect. Normalized repertoire overlap was always slightly but never significantly higher in related than unrelated mother-child pairs. Persistent microchimeric T cell clones were not detected, at a sensitivity of around 99 clones per million clonotypes. To look for features that set related mother-child pairs apart from unrelated individuals, the researchers ran deep NGS to compare the TCR beta repertoires of mothers and children. The mean age was roughly 44 +/- 4 years for the mothers and approximately 11 +/- 4 years for the children. After adapters were ligated using NEBNext reagents, the libraries underwent 100+100 nt paired-end sequencing on an Illumina HiSeq 2000. To avoid cross-contamination, the mother libraries and the child libraries were prepared a month apart and sequenced in separate runs. For each donor, somewhere between roughly 450,000 and 2,000,000 distinct TCR beta clonotypes were identified. Naive TCR beta clonotypes were estimated from low-frequency clonotypes matched to each donor's FACS-determined naive share, without sorting.

This clonotype originated in a boy aged 5-17 years in good health. Material for sequencing was blood.

CDR3 region: CASSYQGRGHHEQYF. DNA sequence: TGTGCCAGCAGCTATCAGGGACGGGGGCACCACGAGCAGTACTTC. The V and J genes are TRBV7-3 and TRBJ2-7; the D region may be TRBD1 or TRBD2, each matching 6 bases equally. According to the germline V gene, CDR1 reads SGHTA and CDR2 reads FQGTGA. V gives up 4 bases and J gives up 5 bases, and the segment between their germline ends measures 18 bases. Reading from cysteine to phenylalanine, the CDR3 counts 15 amino acids. Only the CDR3 DNA stays, 45 bases, in frame from base 1.